This TCR beta chain was recovered during a study of cytomegalovirus exposure and HLA in healthy donors (dated by TCRdb to about 2017). For context, the study as a whole: According to an earlier analysis of 587 of the donors, 150 million to 200 million T cells yielded some 120 million unique TCR beta sequences and roughly 280 Gb of sequence data. A separate validation cohort of approximately 120 different subjects was used in addition to the 666-subject first cohort. Alongside the repertoire data, information on donor age, sex, ethnicity and CMV serostatus was compiled. Both class I and class II loci were covered by HLA typing, at four-digit resolution. The study aimed to test whether signatures of past pathogen exposure could be identified by cataloging public T cell receptors. The number of donors typed differed by locus, with roughly 620-640 for A, B, C, DRB1 and DQB1, approximately 500 for DQA1, approximately 580 for DPA1, and 450 to 480 for DPB1. On average, 235,054 unique TCR beta nucleotide sequences were sequenced per donor among a few hundred genotyped donors of the cohort, with roughly 18% of those sequences being non-productive. Roughly 300 gigabases of sequencing data and approximately 91 million unique TCR sequences made up an early release that covered approximately 650 HLA-typed donors. Rather than drawing on any new phenotypic data, the later analysis identified candidate immune exposures from TCR beta sequences and the way those sequences occurred across donors. To study patterns of TCR occurrence, a later analysis re-analyzed previously published TCR beta repertoires from 550 to 800 donors and added high-resolution HLA genotyping. Four to six DR-DQ haplotypes were handled as single units for association and clustering because linkage in the cohort was strong. Using immunosequencing, the study profiled T cell repertoires from 666 subjects and related those repertoires to cytomegalovirus serostatus. To predict cytomegalovirus infection status, the study combined high-throughput TCR immunosequencing, statistical association of individual TCRs with disease status, and machine learning. Among the roughly 410 genotyped donors, 75% to 90% belonged to the genetic ancestry cluster associated with self-reported Caucasian donors. A later genetic analysis took genome-wide SNP genotypes for about three fifths of the 666 donors and used that subset as a discovery cohort. In an earlier analysis of a few hundred of the donors, high-throughput TCR beta sequencing was used to judge whether each TCR beta V gene segment behaved as functional or pseudogenic. All discovery cohort repertoires had been generated using a single sequencing platform.

The cohort was made up of 666 healthy bone marrow donors. All cohort members were sampled while nominally healthy, although unrecorded immune exposures were likely present. The donor tested CMV seronegative, placing the donor among the approximately 400 seronegative members of the cohort. Each donor provided a peripheral blood sample, and peripheral blood mononuclear cells were used for TCR beta sequencing. Genomic DNA extraction from the blood cell samples was performed with the Qiagen DNeasy Blood Extraction Kit. Overall results and qualifications from the work: According to a later analysis, TCR association rates differed among HLA loci, with DRB1 alleles showing the most associated TCRs and HLA-C alleles showing the fewest. According to a later analysis, parvovirus B19, influenza, CMV and Epstein-Barr virus appeared linked to several top co-occurrence clusters. Strong co-occurrence of HLA alleles, especially DR and DQ, made assigning TCR associations to individual alleles difficult. An earlier analysis of around 600 of the donors showed that most TCR beta V segments appeared in productive rearrangements either about 87% or about 30% of the time, which broadly matched IMGT annotations. According to a later analysis, most CMV-associated TCR beta chains appeared to be HLA-restricted, and the HLA associations seemed to be driven largely by CMV exposure. A further reported finding was that TCR beta sequences accurately predicted the HLA-A and HLA-B alleles for most subjects in the first cohort. Only TCR beta chains were sequenced in this cohort, and the absence of alpha or paired-chain data limited detectable features. HLA typing was unavailable for some donors at each locus, so association tests used only the typed subset. Linkage disequilibrium might explain the correlated functional status among segregating V segments, but an unknown experimental factor could not be excluded. An association between a missense DCLRE1C variant and V-gene and J-gene trimming of TCR beta chains was found in a later genetic analysis and replicated in an independent cohort. In a later analysis, HLA-associated TCR beta chains showed more clonal expansion and lower generation probabilities than non-associated chains that were equally common. A group of highly shared sequence variants was considered likely to be a technical artifact of the sequencing pipeline. CMV serostatus was the only immune exposure information available for the cohort. Three of the identified cytomegalovirus-associated TCR beta chains were confirmed in vitro to be specific for cytomegalovirus antigens. Cytomegalovirus status was reported to be diagnosed by the classifier with high specificity and sensitivity in both the original and validation cohorts. At a false discovery rate of 0.05, a later analysis linked roughly 17,000 TCR beta sequences to specific HLA alleles. Most TCR sequences were observed very rarely across donors, whereas some public TCRs were present in many individuals. Roughly uniform sequencing depth across donors was assumed in presence/absence analyses, although this assumption may not hold. The authors suggested that the approach could potentially be generalized to other disease states and immunological phenotypes. Compared with the roughly 670-donor mean, donors in an Asian-associated ancestry cluster had fewer N-insertions in productive TCRs, according to a later genetic analysis. The earlier analysis of approximately 590 of the donors excluded some 15 rarely observed V segments, including chromosome 9 orphons, because counts were too low. Because the 87-base-pair reads could not distinguish some IMGT-functional V segments, including TRBV6-2 and TRBV6-3, those segments were excluded. The study gave a list of about 150 TCR beta chains associated with cytomegalovirus.

Worth noting for this clone: Which antigen it targets is not known. No much larger clone exists at a distance of one base, and base qualities are not known.

The library was produced with the immunoSEQ multiplex PCR assay. For the multiplex PCR, a mixture combining 60 forward primers for TCR Vbeta segments and 13 reverse primers for TCR Jbeta segments was used. Amplification of the CDR3 region of rearranged TCR beta genes was performed with a multiplex PCR assay on genomic DNA. The amplified TCR beta libraries were sequenced on the Illumina HiSeq System as 87-base-pair reads. The authors' pipeline ran thus. In a later analysis, tens of millions of unique TCR beta chains were counted across the roughly 610 repertoires, and approximately 11 million of these chains were shared by at least two donors. A nearest-neighbor algorithm error-corrected the raw reads and collapsed the reads into unique sequences, merging closely related sequences to remove PCR and sequencing errors. V, D and J gene segments were assigned by aligning CDR3 sequences to IMGT reference sequences. For a sequence to be retained, a match of at least six nucleotides was required to both a V gene segment and a J gene segment. A rearrangement counted as productive if the CDR3 had no stop codons and remained in frame with V and J, and every other rearrangement counted as non-productive. CDR3 was defined by IMGT convention, running from the second conserved V-encoded cysteine to the conserved J-encoded phenylalanine. In an earlier analysis of approximately 500 of the donors, sequences lacking an unambiguous match to a single V gene segment were excluded. In an earlier analysis of several hundred of the donors, a V segment was called functional when productive rearrangements were above 56.7%, and segregating when the standard deviation between donors exceeded 5%. A statistical classification framework was built for diagnosing cytomegalovirus status from the catalog of TCR beta chain sequences. A later analysis assigned V and J genes by comparing TCR nucleotide sequences with IMGT/GENE-DB human TR gene sequences. A later analysis assigned CDR3 sequences and most-parsimonious VDJ recombination scenarios with the TCRdist pipeline. In a later analysis, each TCR beta chain was defined by its CDR3 amino acid sequence together with its V-gene family, and reads lacking a unique V-gene family were excluded. In a later analysis, approximately 590 highly shared, low-generation-probability nucleotide sequences were removed to address suspected cross-contamination and a sequencing artifact. For each public chain, a later analysis derived a clonal expansion index from normalized ranks of inferred template counts within each repertoire. In a later analysis, generation probabilities were computed using a VDJ recombination model fitted to out-of-frame rearrangements, and the results were checked against IGoR. Hypergeometric tests were used in a later analysis to score TCR-TCR, TCR-HLA and TCR-CMV co-occurrence, with a repertoire-size bias correction applied to the TCR pairs. False discovery rates were estimated in a later analysis by permuting HLA or CMV assignments 20 times. In a later analysis, co-occurring TCRs were grouped using DBSCAN, and TCRdist sequence similarity was added for clustering within HLA-allele-positive subsets. For co-occurrence clustering, repertoires with fewer than 30,000 or more than 120,000 public chains were excluded, along with 4 to 6 repertoires with anomalous nucleotide sharing. TCRdb re-hosts the immuneACCESS table, in-frame sequences only. Its copies lack some clones; in the studies checked, an unresolved V gene accounts for under half of them, and the cause for the rest is not known. That table gives V, J and clone size, and the DNA gave D and trimming. In this sample the table shows approximately 82,000 clones, under 80% of which occur a single time. Less than 2% of the sample belongs to the ten largest clones.

There are 14 amino acids in the CDR3, from cysteine to phenylalanine inclusive. Only CDR3 DNA remains: 42 bases, in frame from the first base. V lost 1 base and J lost 10 bases, and the count of bases not matched to a germline gene is 4. Looking up the germline V gene yields CDR1 SNHLY and CDR2 FYNNEI. This receptor was identified in a middle-aged man in good health and CMV-seronegative. The specimen was PBMCs. In this chain, TRBV2 is recombined with TRBJ2-1; a stretch of 10 junction bases matches TRBD2. The DNA is as follows: TGTGCCAGCAGTGAAGGACAGGGACTAGCGGAGCAGTTCTTC. Its protein product is CASSEGQGLAEQFF.